The clone carrying this TCR beta chain was recorded once. This record comes from a study of blood T cell repertoires in COVID-19. Per the original methods: Nucleated cell counts were estimated from reference gene primer amplification. Sequencing used immunoSEQ multiplex PCR; TCRdb keeps in-frame clones, though not all of them. That table furnishes V, J and clone size, whereas the DNA furnished D and trimming. The data contain over 200,000 clones, about 85% of them seen just once; the ten biggest clones take up 15% to 20%. Trimming pared 1 base from V and 4 bases from J, leaving 10 bases between. The CDR3 sequence is 14 residues long. CDR1 and CDR2 (germline): LNHDA, SQIVND (reference sequence).

The sequence was obtained from an elderly woman with active or convalescent COVID-19. The sequenced sample consisted of peripheral blood. This chain joins TRBV19 and TRBJ1-1; D is perhaps TRBD1 (5 bases). Here the CDR3 DNA reads TGTGCCAGTAGTATAGGGGGCGGGGGCACTGAAGCTTTCTTT. This codes for CASSIGGGGTEAFF. Complete variable domain (other parts from reference TRBV19 and TRBJ1-1): DGGITQSPKYLFRKEGQNVTLSCEQNLNHDAMYWYRQDPGQGLRLIYYSQIVNDFQKGDIAEGYSVSREKKESFPLTVTSAQKNPTAFYLCASSIGGGGTEAFFGQGTRLTVV.